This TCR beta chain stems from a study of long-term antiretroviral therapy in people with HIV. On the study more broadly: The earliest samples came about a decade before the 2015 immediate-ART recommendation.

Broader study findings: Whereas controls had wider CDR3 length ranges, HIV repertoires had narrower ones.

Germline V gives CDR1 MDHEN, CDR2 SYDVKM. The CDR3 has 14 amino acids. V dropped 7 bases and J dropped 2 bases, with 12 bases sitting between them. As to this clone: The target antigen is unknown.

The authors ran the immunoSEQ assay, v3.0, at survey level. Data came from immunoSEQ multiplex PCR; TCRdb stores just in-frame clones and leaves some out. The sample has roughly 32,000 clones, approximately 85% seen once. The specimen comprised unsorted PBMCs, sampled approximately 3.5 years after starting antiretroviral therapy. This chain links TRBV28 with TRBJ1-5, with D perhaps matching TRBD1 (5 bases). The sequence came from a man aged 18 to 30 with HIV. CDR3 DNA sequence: TGTGCCAGCAATAGGGACGGTCGCAATCAGCCCCAGCATTTT. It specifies CASNRDGRNQPQHF.